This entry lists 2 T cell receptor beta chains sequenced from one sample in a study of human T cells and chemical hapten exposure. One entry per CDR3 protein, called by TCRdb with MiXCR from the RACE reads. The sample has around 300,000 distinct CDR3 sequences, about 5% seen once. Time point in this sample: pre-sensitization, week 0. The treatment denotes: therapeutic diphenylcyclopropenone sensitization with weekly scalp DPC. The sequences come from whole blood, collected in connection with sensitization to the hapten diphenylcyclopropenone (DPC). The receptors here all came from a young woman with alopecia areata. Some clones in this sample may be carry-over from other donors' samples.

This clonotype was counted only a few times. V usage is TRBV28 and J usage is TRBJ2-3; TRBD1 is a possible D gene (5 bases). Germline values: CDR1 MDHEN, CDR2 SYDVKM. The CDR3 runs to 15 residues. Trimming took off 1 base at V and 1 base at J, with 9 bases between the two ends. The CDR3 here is CASSLLPRGTDTQYF. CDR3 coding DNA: TGTGCCAGCAGTTTATTACCCAGGGGCACAGATACGCAGTATTTT.

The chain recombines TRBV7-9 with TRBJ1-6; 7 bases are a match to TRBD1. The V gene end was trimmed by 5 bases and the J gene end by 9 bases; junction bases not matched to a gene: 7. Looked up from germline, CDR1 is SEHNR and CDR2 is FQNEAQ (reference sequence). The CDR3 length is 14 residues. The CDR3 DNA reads TGTGCCAGCAGCCCGACAGGGAACGGTTCACCCCTCCACTTT. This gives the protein CASSPTGNGSPLHF.